The rows below give T cell receptor beta chains drawn from one sample of a study of cytomegalovirus exposure and HLA in healthy donors. Sequencing used immunoSEQ multiplex PCR; TCRdb keeps in-frame clones, though not all of them. This sample's table reports around 130,000 clones. Input material: PBMCs. These receptors came from a woman aged 55 to 70 in good health and CMV-seronegative. CDR3s include the opening cysteine and the closing phenylalanine or tryptophan. D genes are given only for firm matches.

j_call d_call v_call cdr3_nt cdr3_aa
TRBJ1-2 TRBD1 TRBV2 TGTGCCAGCAGTTCCGCCGGGACAGGGGTCTATGGCTACACCTTC CASSSAGTGVYGYTF
TRBJ2-7 TRBD2 TRBV7-2 TGTGCCAGCAGCTTAGGATGGCTAGCGGCAACCTACGAGCAGTACTTC CASSLGWLAATYEQYF
TRBJ2-7 TRBD1 TRBV28 TGTGCCAGCAGGCTGACAGGGGGCGAGCAGTACTTC CASRLTGGEQYF
TRBJ2-1 NA TRBV9 TGTGCCAGCAGCGTAGCTGGACCCGGGAATTCGTGGAATGAGCAGTTCTTC CASSVAGPGNSWNEQFF
TRBJ1-1 NA TRBV7-2 TGTGCCAGCAGCTTATTCTTCCAGGGAACTGAAGCTTTCTTT CASSLFFQGTEAFF
TRBJ2-7 TRBD2 TRBV29-1 TGCAGCGTCGCCGGACTAGCGGGGGCCTACGAGCAGTACTTC CSVAGLAGAYEQYF
TRBJ1-4 NA TRBV19 TGTGCCAGTAGCTCCGGGGGGGGGAGGGAAAAACTGTTTTTT CASSSGGGREKLFF
TRBJ1-6 TRBD1 TRBV6-1 TGTGCCAGCAGTGAAACGGGACAGCATAATTCACCCCTCCACTTT CASSETGQHNSPLHF
TRBJ1-1 TRBD1 TRBV6-5 TGTGCCAGCAGTTACTCGACAGGGTTGACTGAAGCTTTCTTT CASSYSTGLTEAFF
TRBJ2-7 TRBD1 TRBV11-3 TGTGCCAGCAGCTTAGGGGGACAGGGGAACTCCTACGAGCAGTACTTC CASSLGGQGNSYEQYF
TRBJ2-1 TRBD2 TRBV5-1 TGCGCCAGCAGGGGAGCGGGGATCGCGTCCTACAATGAGCAGTTCTTC CASRGAGIASYNEQFF
TRBJ2-6 NA TRBV19 TGTGCCAGTAGGGAGGGGATTTGGTCTGGGGCCAACGTCCTGACTTTC CASREGIWSGANVLTF
TRBJ1-4 NA TRBV28 TGTGCCAGCAGTTCCTGGGCAGGGCGTTCAACTAATGAAAAACTGTTTTTT CASSSWAGRSTNEKLFF
TRBJ2-1 TRBD2 TRBV4-2 TGTGCCAGCAGCCAAGCCCAATCGACTAGCGGGAACAATGAGCAGTTCTTC CASSQAQSTSGNNEQFF
TRBJ2-2 TRBD1 TRBV25-1 TGTGCCAGCAGTGGTCCCGACAGGGGTATGGCCGGGGAGCTGTTTTTT CASSGPDRGMAGELFF
TRBJ2-7 TRBD1 TRBV19 TGTGCCAGTACTATGGGACAGGGGAACTACGAGCAGTACTTC CASTMGQGNYEQYF
TRBJ2-5 NA TRBV9 TGTGCCAGCAGCGTAGCGGTCCAAGAGACCCAGTACTTC CASSVAVQETQYF
TRBJ1-2 NA TRBV6-1 TGTGCCAGCAGTGTTCTACTTGGCGGCAGCTATGGCTACACCTTC CASSVLLGGSYGYTF
TRBJ1-6 NA TRBV2 TGTGCCAGCAGTCACAGCTCCTATAATTCACCCCTCCACTTT CASSHSSYNSPLHF
TRBJ2-5 TRBD2 TRBV7-3 TGTGCCAGCAGCTTAGGACTAGCGGGAGAGACCCAGTACTTC CASSLGLAGETQYF
TRBJ2-2 NA TRBV6-4 TGTGCCAGCAGCCCTGAGACAAGCACCGGGGAGCTGTTTTTT CASSPETSTGELFF
TRBJ1-4 NA TRBV6-1 TGTGCCAGCACCCCAGTTCACCCCGGGGAAAAACTGTTTTTT CASTPVHPGEKLFF
TRBJ1-4 NA TRBV30 TGTGCCTGGAACTCGGGGTCAACTAATGAAAAACTGTTTTTT CAWNSGSTNEKLFF
TRBJ1-1 TRBD1 TRBV18 TGTGCCAGCTCACCCGACAGGGCAAACACTGAAGCTTTCTTT CASSPDRANTEAFF
TRBJ2-2 TRBD2 TRBV7-2 TGTGCCAGCAGCCCTGGGACTAGCGGGGACACCGGGGAGCTGTTTTTT CASSPGTSGDTGELFF
TRBJ2-3 NA TRBV7-3 TGTGCCAGCAGCTTAACGTCGCTAGCGACTAGCACAGATACGCAGTATTTT CASSLTSLATSTDTQYF
TRBJ2-7 NA TRBV5-1 TGCGCCAGCAGCTTGGCCGAGGGAAGCGAGCAGTACTTC CASSLAEGSEQYF
TRBJ2-7 TRBD2 TRBV11-2 TGTGCCAGCAGCTTAGCGGGGGGTAGCTCCTACGAGCAGTACTTC CASSLAGGSSYEQYF
TRBJ2-4 NA TRBV19 TGTGCCAGTAGGGCCGACAGAGCCAAAAACATTCAGTACTTC CASRADRAKNIQYF
TRBJ1-5 NA TRBV28 TGTGCCAGCAGCCCCTCCGGGTATCAGCCCCAGCATTTT CASSPSGYQPQHF
TRBJ1-1 NA TRBV6-5 TGTGCCAGCAGTTACGAGGGAAAAAGGGCTGAAGCTTTCTTT CASSYEGKRAEAFF
TRBJ2-3 TRBD1 TRBV7-2 TGTGCCAGCAGCTTAGGTCCGGGACAGGGGGGAGATACGCAGTATTTT CASSLGPGQGGDTQYF
TRBJ2-7 NA TRBV5-6 TGTGCCAGCAGCCTCCCGGAGGGACCGTACGAGCAGTACTTC CASSLPEGPYEQYF
TRBJ2-1 TRBD1 TRBV4-2 TGTGCCAGCAGCCGGGGGGACAGGGCTGAGCAGTTCTTC CASSRGDRAEQFF
TRBJ2-3 NA TRBV4-2 TGTGCCAGCAGCCCATCGACTACCCAGTCTCGGAATACGCAGTATTTT CASSPSTTQSRNTQYF
TRBJ1-1 TRBD1 TRBV18 TGTGCCAGCGGGACCCGACAGGGAGGCACTGAAGCTTTCTTT CASGTRQGGTEAFF
TRBJ1-4 NA TRBV10-3 TGTGCCATCAGTGTGGGGGGGCTCGATGAAAAACTGTTTTTT CAISVGGLDEKLFF